Sequencing of this T cell receptor beta chain was carried out in a study of cytomegalovirus exposure and HLA in healthy donors. Study in general: Among the 398 donors who were genotyped, approximately 84% fell in the genetic ancestry cluster that is associated with self-reported Caucasian donors.

Donors counted as nominally healthy when sampled, yet unrecorded immune exposures were likely. Vbeta (60) and Jbeta (13) primers were used in the PCR. Profiling relied on immunoSEQ multiplex PCR, and the TCRdb table lists in-frame clones only, not all of them. The repertoire has 80,000 to 100,000 clones, around 81% of them found once; the top ten carry 4.5% to 6.5%. This clone was seen a handful of times. Germline lookup yields CDR1 MNHNS and CDR2 SASEGT. Trimming at V came to 4 bases and at J to 0 bases, leaving 9 bases not matched to a gene. The CDR3 spans 18 residues. The chain is built from TRBV6-1 and TRBJ1-5, with 10 bases identical to TRBD1. The sequenced sample consisted of PBMCs. The clonotype originates from a middle-aged man in good health and CMV-seropositive. Here the CDR3 reads CASSGRDRGLYSNQPQHF. CDR3 nucleotides: TGTGCCAGCAGTGGACGGGACAGGGGACTGTATAGCAATCAGCCCCAGCATTTT.